Each of the 7 T cell receptor beta chains below was sequenced from the same sample in a study of blood T cell repertoires in COVID-19. Profiling relied on immunoSEQ multiplex PCR, and the TCRdb table lists in-frame clones only, not all of them. The top ten clones hold roughly a tenth of a sample with around 260,000 clones, around 90% of them seen once. Sequenced input: peripheral blood. These receptor sequences come from a woman aged 70-85 years with COVID-19, enrolled during active disease.

V is TRBV3-1 (or the pseudogene TRBV3-2) and J is TRBJ1-1; 9 positions agree with TRBD1. V dropped 5 bases and J dropped 4; count of bases not matched to a gene: 8. This CDR3 comprises 15 residues. CDR1 and CDR2 (germline): LGHDT, YNNKEL (reference sequence). The CDR3 reads CASSALQGAGTEAFF. The CDR3 DNA sequence: TGTGCCAGCAGCGCATTACAGGGGGCCGGCACTGAAGCTTTCTTT.

V gene TRBV30 combines with J gene TRBJ2-2; TRBD2 aligns across 11 bases. The CDR3 contains 16 residues. The trim removed 5 bases at V and 3 bases at J, leaving 8 bases unmatched. Germline assignment: CDR1 GTSNPN and CDR2 SVGIG (reference sequence). CDR3 sequence: CAWLSGRAQYTGELFF. DNA of the CDR3: TGTGCCTGGCTTAGCGGGAGGGCCCAGTACACCGGGGAGCTGTTTTTT.

The chain recombines TRBV5-1 with TRBJ1-1, with 7 bases that match TRBD1. The CDR3 is made up of 15 amino acids. Germline V gene data show CDR1 as SGHRS and CDR2 as YFSETQ. J was trimmed by 7 bases and V by 3 bases; bases with no gene match: 12. The DNA of the CDR3 is TGCGCCAGCAGCTCCCTTCGACAGGGTCGGGGTGAAGCTTTCTTT. Encoded protein: CASSSLRQGRGEAFF.

The chain combines TRBV6-5 with TRBJ2-7; 7 nucleotides match TRBD1. V shed 8 bases and J 5 bases; nucleotides not matched to a gene: 6. Germline values: CDR1 MNHEY, CDR2 SVGAGI. The CDR3 sequence is 12 residues long. The CDR3 nucleotides read TGTGCCAGCCGAAACAGGGGCAACGAGCAGTACTTC. Residues: CASRNRGNEQYF.

The chain couples TRBV30 to TRBJ2-5; D not certain. CDR1 is GTSNPN, CDR2 SVGIG, per germline (reference sequence). This CDR3 spans 13 amino acids. V was shortened by 2 bases and J by 5 bases, with 12 bases between the two germline ends. CDR3 nucleotides: TGTGCCTGGAGTTTGACAACGTCGGAGACCCAGTACTTC. This codes for CAWSLTTSETQYF.

The V call is TRBV5-1, the J call TRBJ2-7, with 11 bases that match TRBD2. The CDR3 spans 18 residues. V shed 4 bases and J 0 bases; nucleotides not matched to a gene: 12. Germline CDR1 is SGHRS and CDR2 is YFSETQ. Here the CDR3 DNA reads TGCGCCAGCAGCCCACAGACTAGCGGGGACACCTTCTCCTACGAGCAGTACTTC. Encoded protein: CASSPQTSGDTFSYEQYF.

The rearrangement joins TRBV10-3 to TRBJ1-1; D is undetermined. CDR3 length equals 16 residues. Germline CDR1 and CDR2: ENHRY and SYGVKD. Trimming removed 0 bases at V and 2 bases at J, with 13 bases between. The CDR3 is CAISESFRVPNTEAFF. Written as DNA, the CDR3 is TGTGCCATCAGTGAGTCTTTTCGGGTCCCCAACACTGAAGCTTTCTTT.